This is a list of T cell receptor beta chains from one sample in a study of T cell responses to AZD1222 COVID-19 vaccine. Data came from immunoSEQ multiplex PCR; TCRdb stores just in-frame clones and leaves some out. The table has about 110,000 clones, around 87% seen once. The source material was peripheral blood, sampled 28 days after the second AZD1222 dose. The receptors come from an adult who received the AZD1222 COVID-19 vaccine. Each CDR3 is given with its conserved first and last residue. The D gene is left open where the match is weak. Size is omitted from some rows. Given values are once, few, many or a class for expanded clones.

size	V	J	D	DNA	CDR3
-	TRBV30	TRBJ2-2	TRBD2	TGTGCCTGGAGTAGACTAGCGGGAGCGGCCGGGGAGCTGTTTTTT	CAWSRLAGAAGELFF
-	TRBV6-5	TRBJ2-6	TRBD1	TGTGCCAGCAGTTACTTTTCGACAGGGGGCAACGTCCTGACTTTC	CASSYFSTGGNVLTF
-	TRBV6-1	TRBJ2-7	-	TGTGCCAGCAGTGAAGCTCGGGGGGCGCAGGCCTACGAGCAGTACTTC	CASSEARGAQAYEQYF
-	TRBV9	TRBJ2-7	TRBD1	TGTGCCAGCAGCGTCGGGACAGGGATGGGGGAGCAGTACTTC	CASSVGTGMGEQYF
-	TRBV7-3	TRBJ1-2	-	TGTGCCACTCGACAGACTTTTAACTATGGCTACACCTTC	CATRQTFNYGYTF
-	TRBV5-1	TRBJ2-1	-	TGCGCCAGCAGCTGGCAGGACAGCGGGGCGGACAATGAGCAGTTCTTC	CASSWQDSGADNEQFF
-	TRBV18	TRBJ1-5	TRBD1	TGTGCCAGCTCACCCGGGACAGGGGTCAATCAGCCCCAGCATTTT	CASSPGTGVNQPQHF
-	TRBV4-1	TRBJ1-1	-	TGCGCCAGCAGCCACCCCGGAGGGGAGGCCACTGAAGCTTTCTTT	CASSHPGGEATEAFF
-	TRBV3-1/TRBV3-2	TRBJ1-2	-	TGTGCCAGCAGCCCGGACGGCTATGGCTACACCTTC	CASSPDGYGYTF
-	TRBV6-1	TRBJ1-5	-	TGTGCCAGCAGTGACCCGAGGAGGGGCGATCAGCCCCAGCATTTT	CASSDPRRGDQPQHF
-	TRBV6-1	TRBJ1-6	-	TGTGCCAGCAGTGAAGTGACAGTTCGTAATTCACCCCTCCACTTT	CASSEVTVRNSPLHF
-	TRBV27	TRBJ2-7	-	TGTGCCAGCAGTTTCTCCCCCTCCTACGAGCAGTACTTC	CASSFSPSYEQYF
-	TRBV7-9	TRBJ2-6	TRBD1	TGTGCCAGCAGCGTTCTGGGGCGGACAGGGGCCTCTGGGGCCAACGTCCTGACTTTC	CASSVLGRTGASGANVLTF
-	TRBV3-1/TRBV3-2	TRBJ1-1	-	TGTGCCAGCAGCCCGGGGGGGCCGAAAAACACTGAAGCTTTCTTT	CASSPGGPKNTEAFF
-	TRBV19	TRBJ2-5	-	TGTGCCAGTAGAGGACACCGACAAGAGACCCAGTACTTC	CASRGHRQETQYF
-	TRBV18	TRBJ1-4	-	TGTGCCAGCTCAAGGAGCGGGAATGAAAAACTGTTTTTT	CASSRSGNEKLFF
once	TRBV30	TRBJ1-3	TRBD1	TGTGCCTGGAGTTCCCTTGGCCCACGACAGGGCAAAGGAAACACCATATATTTT	CAWSSLGPRQGKGNTIYF
once	TRBV14	TRBJ1-1	-	TGTGCCAGCAGCCTCAAGGGGGTCAGTAACACTGAAGCTTTCTTT	CASSLKGVSNTEAFF
-	TRBV11-2	TRBJ2-7	-	TGTGCCAGCAGCTTAGGGGGACTCCAGCAACGTGAGCAGTACTTC	CASSLGGLQQREQYF
-	TRBV7-2	TRBJ1-2	TRBD1	TGTGCCAGCAGCTTAGGACAGGGTGGCATATATGGCTACACCTTC	CASSLGQGGIYGYTF
-	TRBV13	TRBJ2-3	TRBD1	TGTGCCAGCAGCTTGTTGGACAGGGGGCGACAGATTGGATATCCTGATACGCAGTATTTT	CASSLLDRGRQIGYPDTQYF
-	TRBV18	TRBJ2-7	-	TGTGCCAGCTCACCCTCTAGCTGGGAGACGCAGTACTTC	CASSPSSWETQYF
-	TRBV18	TRBJ2-1	TRBD2	TGTGCCAGCTCACCTCAATCGGCTAGCGGGACCAATGAGCAGTTCTTC	CASSPQSASGTNEQFF
-	TRBV7-9	TRBJ2-1	-	TGTGCCAGCAGCCACGTAGCTGGAGGAAAAAATGAGCAGTTCTTC	CASSHVAGGKNEQFF
few	TRBV3-1/TRBV3-2	TRBJ2-7	TRBD1	TGTGCCAGCAGCCAATTGACAGGGACCTACGAGCAGTACTTC	CASSQLTGTYEQYF
-	TRBV4-3	TRBJ2-2	-	TGCGCCAGCAGCCAACTCAAGGACACCGGGGAGCTGTTTTTT	CASSQLKDTGELFF
-	TRBV6-5	TRBJ2-7	-	TGTGCCAGCAGTCTACCCGAGATCCAGTCCTACGAGCAGTACTTC	CASSLPEIQSYEQYF
-	TRBV7-5	TRBJ1-5	-	TGTGCCAGAAGTTTTTTCGGGACGATGAATCAGCCCCAGCATTTT	CARSFFGTMNQPQHF
-	TRBV13	TRBJ2-5	TRBD1	TGTGCCAGCAGCTCGACCGGGACAGGGGTTTTTCTGGAGACCCAGTACTTC	CASSSTGTGVFLETQYF
-	TRBV5-1	TRBJ1-2	-	TGCGCCAGCAGCCCCCAGGGCGTCAATGACTATGGCTACACCTTC	CASSPQGVNDYGYTF
-	TRBV19	TRBJ2-5	TRBD1	TGTGCCAGTAGTTTATCCGGGACAGGGGCCGAGACCCAGTACTTC	CASSLSGTGAETQYF
-	TRBV5-6	TRBJ2-2	-	TGTGCCAGCAGCTACACCGGGGAGCTGTTTTTT	CASSYTGELFF
-	TRBV3-1/TRBV3-2	TRBJ2-3	-	TGTGCCAGCAGCCTGAGCACAGATACGCAGTATTTT	CASSLSTDTQYF
-	TRBV7-6	TRBJ1-2	TRBD1	TGTGCCAGCAGCTCGGGGACAGGGGCCCTATCAGGGTTGGGTGGCTACACCTTC	CASSSGTGALSGLGGYTF
-	TRBV9	TRBJ2-1	TRBD1	TGTGCCAGCAGCGTATCCGGACAGGGACTCGATGAGCAGTTCTTC	CASSVSGQGLDEQFF
-	TRBV18	TRBJ2-6	TRBD2	TGTGCCAGCTCACCACCGGCGGGAGGGCCCTCTGGGGCCAACGTCCTGACTTTC	CASSPPAGGPSGANVLTF
-	TRBV6-5	TRBJ1-1	-	TGTGCCACCCTTGTGAGTAACACTGAAGCTTTCTTT	CATLVSNTEAFF
once	TRBV5-8	TRBJ1-5	-	TGTGCCAGCAGCTTGGTACGGCTCAATCAGCCCCAGCATTTT	CASSLVRLNQPQHF
few	TRBV6-1	TRBJ1-1	-	TGTGCCAGCAGTGAAGGGTGGGAGGGCGGTGGCGCTGAAGCTTTCTTT	CASSEGWEGGGAEAFF
-	TRBV12-3/TRBV12-4	TRBJ2-1	-	TGTGCCAGCAGCCTCCGGGACGGTTATGAGCAGTTCTTC	CASSLRDGYEQFF
-	TRBV6-1	TRBJ1-3	-	TGTGCCAGCAGTGAGGTGGCTGGAAACACCATATATTTT	CASSEVAGNTIYF
-	TRBV19	TRBJ2-2	-	TGTGCCAGTAGTATTTCTGTACAGGGCACCGGGGAGCTGTTTTTT	CASSISVQGTGELFF
-	TRBV9	TRBJ1-4	TRBD1	TGTGCCAGCAGCGTAACAGGGGGCCTTAATGAAAAACTGTTTTTT	CASSVTGGLNEKLFF
-	TRBV6-2/TRBV6-3	TRBJ2-7	TRBD2	TGTGCCAGCAGTAGGACGACTAGCGAAGCACTCCCCTCCTACGAGCAGTACTTC	CASSRTTSEALPSYEQYF